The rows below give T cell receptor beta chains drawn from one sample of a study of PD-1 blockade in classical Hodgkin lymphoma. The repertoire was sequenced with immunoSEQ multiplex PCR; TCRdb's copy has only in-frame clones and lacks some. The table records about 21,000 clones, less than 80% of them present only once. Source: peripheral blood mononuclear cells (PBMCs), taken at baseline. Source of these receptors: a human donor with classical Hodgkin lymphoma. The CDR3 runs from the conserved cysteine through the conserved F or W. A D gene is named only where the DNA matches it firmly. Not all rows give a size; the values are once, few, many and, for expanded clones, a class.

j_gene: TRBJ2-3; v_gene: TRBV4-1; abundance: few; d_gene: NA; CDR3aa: CASSQGGTPSTDTQYF; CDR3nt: TGCGCCAGCAGCCAAGGAGGGACCCCTAGCACAGATACGCAGTATTTT
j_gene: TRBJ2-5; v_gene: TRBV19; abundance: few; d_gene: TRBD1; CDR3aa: CASSIRDRGQETQYF; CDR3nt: TGTGCCAGTAGTATCCGTGACAGGGGCCAAGAGACCCAGTACTTC
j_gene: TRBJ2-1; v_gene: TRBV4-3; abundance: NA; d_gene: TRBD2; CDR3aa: CASSQDKLAVNEQFF; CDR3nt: TGCGCCAGCAGCCAAGATAAGCTAGCGGTGAATGAGCAGTTCTTC
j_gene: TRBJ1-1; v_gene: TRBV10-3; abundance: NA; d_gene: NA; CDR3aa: CAAAGTTNTEAFF; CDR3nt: TGTGCCGCCGCCGGGACAACGAACACTGAAGCTTTCTTT
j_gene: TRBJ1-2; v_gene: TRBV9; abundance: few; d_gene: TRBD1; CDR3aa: CASSVDQGANYGYTF; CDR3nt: TGTGCCAGCAGCGTAGATCAGGGGGCTAACTATGGCTACACCTTC
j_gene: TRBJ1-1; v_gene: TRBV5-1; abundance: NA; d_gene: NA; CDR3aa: CASSFEAGKNTEAFF; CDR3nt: TGCGCCAGCAGCTTTGAGGCAGGCAAGAACACTGAAGCTTTCTTT
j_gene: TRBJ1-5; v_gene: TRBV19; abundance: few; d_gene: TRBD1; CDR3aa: CASSTSGTENQPQHF; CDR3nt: TGTGCCAGTAGTACGTCCGGGACAGAGAATCAGCCCCAGCATTTT
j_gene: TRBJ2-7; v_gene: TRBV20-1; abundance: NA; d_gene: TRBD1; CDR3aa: CSARTGPEQYF; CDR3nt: TGCAGTGCCAGGACAGGGCCCGAGCAGTACTTC
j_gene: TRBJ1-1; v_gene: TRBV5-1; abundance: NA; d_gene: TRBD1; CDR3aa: CASSLADRGRRRNTEAFF; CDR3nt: TGCGCCAGCAGCTTGGCGGACAGGGGGCGAAGGCGGAACACTGAAGCTTTCTTT
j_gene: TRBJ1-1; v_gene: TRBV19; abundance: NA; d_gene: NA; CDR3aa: CASSQTLRTEAFF; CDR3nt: TGTGCCAGTAGTCAAACCCTAAGGACTGAAGCTTTCTTT
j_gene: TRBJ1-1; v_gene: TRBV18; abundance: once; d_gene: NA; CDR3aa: CASSTNRAGTEAFF; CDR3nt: TGTGCCAGCTCAACTAACAGGGCTGGCACTGAAGCTTTCTTT
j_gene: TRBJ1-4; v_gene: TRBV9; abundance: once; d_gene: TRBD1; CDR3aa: CASSETGDFAEKLFF; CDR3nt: TGTGCCAGCAGCGAGACAGGGGATTTTGCTGAAAAACTGTTTTTT
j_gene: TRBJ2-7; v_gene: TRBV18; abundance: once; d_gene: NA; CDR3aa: CASSPKGESSSYEQYF; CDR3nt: TGTGCCAGCTCCCCCAAGGGGGAATCGAGCTCCTATGAGCAGTACTTC
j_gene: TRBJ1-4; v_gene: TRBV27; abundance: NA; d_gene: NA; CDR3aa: CASSLSVYNEKLFF; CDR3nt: TGTGCCAGCAGTTTGAGCGTATATAATGAAAAACTGTTTTTT
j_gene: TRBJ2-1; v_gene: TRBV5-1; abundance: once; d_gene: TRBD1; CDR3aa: CASSVGQGNYNEQFF; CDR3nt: TGCGCCAGCAGCGTGGGACAGGGGAACTACAATGAGCAGTTCTTC
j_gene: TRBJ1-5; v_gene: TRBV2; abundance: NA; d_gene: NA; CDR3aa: CASSLGRAQPQHF; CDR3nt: TGTGCCAGCAGCCTAGGGCGTGCTCAGCCCCAGCATTTT
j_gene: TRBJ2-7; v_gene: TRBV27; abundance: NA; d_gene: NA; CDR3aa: CASSYRGEGYEQYF; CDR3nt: TGTGCCAGCAGTTATAGGGGGGAGGGCTACGAGCAGTACTTC
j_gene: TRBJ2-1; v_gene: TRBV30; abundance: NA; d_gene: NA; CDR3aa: CAWGRTDKSYNEQFF; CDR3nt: TGTGCCTGGGGGAGGACGGACAAATCCTACAATGAGCAGTTCTTC
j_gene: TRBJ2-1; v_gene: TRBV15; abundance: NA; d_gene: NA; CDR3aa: CATSRQDSYNEQFF; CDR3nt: TGTGCCACCAGCCGCCAGGACTCCTACAATGAGCAGTTCTTC
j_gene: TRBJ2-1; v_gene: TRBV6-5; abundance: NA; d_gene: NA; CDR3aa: CASSYVQTVYNEQFF; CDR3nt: TGTGCCAGCAGTTACGTACAAACCGTCTACAATGAGCAGTTCTTC
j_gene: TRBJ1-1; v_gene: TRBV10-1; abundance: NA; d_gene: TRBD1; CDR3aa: CASSEGTGGQGNTEAFF; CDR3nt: TGCGCCAGCAGCGAGGGGACAGGGGGCCAGGGGAACACTGAAGCTTTCTTT
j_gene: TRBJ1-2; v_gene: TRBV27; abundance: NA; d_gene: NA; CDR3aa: CASSLGGADYGYTF; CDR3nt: TGTGCCAGCAGTTTAGGGGGCGCCGACTATGGCTACACCTTC